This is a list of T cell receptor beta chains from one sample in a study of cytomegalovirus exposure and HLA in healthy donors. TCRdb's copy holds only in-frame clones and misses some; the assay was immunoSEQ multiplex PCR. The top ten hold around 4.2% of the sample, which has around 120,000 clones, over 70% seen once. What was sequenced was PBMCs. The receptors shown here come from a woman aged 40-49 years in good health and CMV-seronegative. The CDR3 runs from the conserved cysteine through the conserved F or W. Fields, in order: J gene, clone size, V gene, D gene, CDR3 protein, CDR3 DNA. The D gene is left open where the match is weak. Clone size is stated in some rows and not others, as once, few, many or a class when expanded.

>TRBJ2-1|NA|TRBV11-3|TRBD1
CASSLGFSGQGIYNEQFF
TGTGCCAGCAGCTTAGGGTTTTCGGGACAGGGGATATACAATGAGCAGTTCTTC
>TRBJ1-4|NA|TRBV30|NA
CAWRPRGEGREKLFF
TGTGCCTGGAGACCTCGGGGGGAAGGTCGTGAAAAACTGTTTTTT
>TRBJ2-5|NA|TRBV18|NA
CASSRGQEETQYF
TGTGCCAGCTCACGCGGACAAGAAGAGACCCAGTACTTC
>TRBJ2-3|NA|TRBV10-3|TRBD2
CAITYPGLAGVYGRGDTQYF
TGTGCCATTACTTATCCGGGACTAGCGGGAGTATACGGGAGGGGAGATACGCAGTATTTT
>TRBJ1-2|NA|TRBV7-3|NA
CASSSAGGARDGYTF
TGTGCCAGCAGCTCCGCGGGGGGGGCGCGCGATGGCTACACCTTC
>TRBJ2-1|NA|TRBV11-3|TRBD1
CASSIDRGFYNEQFF
TGTGCCAGCAGCATTGACAGGGGTTTTTACAATGAGCAGTTCTTC
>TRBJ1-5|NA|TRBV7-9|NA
CASSSSGQPQHF
TGTGCCAGCAGCTCATCGGGTCAGCCCCAGCATTTT
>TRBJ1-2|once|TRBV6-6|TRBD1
CASFIPGQGAGYGYTF
TGTGCCAGCTTTATCCCCGGTCAGGGGGCGGGATATGGCTACACCTTC
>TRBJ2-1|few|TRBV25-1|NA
CASTRSSSYNEQFF
TGTGCCAGCACACGGAGCAGCTCCTACAATGAGCAGTTCTTC
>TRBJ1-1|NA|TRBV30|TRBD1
CAWSLTGVDTEAFF
TGTGCCTGGAGTCTCACAGGGGTGGACACTGAAGCTTTCTTT
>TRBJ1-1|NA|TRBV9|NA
CASSVEAQNTEAFF
TGTGCCAGCAGCGTCGAGGCCCAGAACACTGAAGCTTTCTTT
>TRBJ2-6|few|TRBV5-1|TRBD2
CASSWTSGSSGANVLTF
TGCGCCAGCAGCTGGACTAGCGGGAGCTCTGGGGCCAACGTCCTGACTTTC
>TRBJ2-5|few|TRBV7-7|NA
CASSLGAIQETQYF
TGTGCTAGCAGCTTAGGGGCGATCCAAGAGACCCAGTACTTC
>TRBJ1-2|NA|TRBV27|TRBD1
CASSSRDRVQGYTF
TGTGCCAGCAGTTCCCGGGACAGGGTGCAAGGCTACACCTTC
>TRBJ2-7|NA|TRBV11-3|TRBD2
CASSRIAGEGEQYF
TGTGCCAGCAGCAGAATAGCGGGAGAGGGCGAGCAGTACTTC
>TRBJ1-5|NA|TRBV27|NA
CASSLYPDQPQHF
TGTGCCAGCAGTTTATACCCGGATCAGCCCCAGCATTTT
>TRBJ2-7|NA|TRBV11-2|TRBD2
CASSTVAGGYEQYF
TGTGCCAGCAGCACAGTAGCGGGAGGCTACGAGCAGTACTTC
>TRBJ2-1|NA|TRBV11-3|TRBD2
CASSPRGGLAGGPGNEQFF
TGTGCCAGCAGCCCAAGGGGGGGACTAGCGGGAGGGCCGGGGAATGAGCAGTTCTTC
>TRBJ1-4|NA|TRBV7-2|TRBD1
CASSSTGVLFF
TGTGCCAGCAGCTCGACAGGGGTGCTGTTTTTT
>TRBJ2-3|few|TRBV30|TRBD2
CAWSGLAGGGDTQYF
TGTGCCTGGAGCGGACTAGCGGGAGGGGGAGATACGCAGTATTTT
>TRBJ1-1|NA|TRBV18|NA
CASSLGRENTEAFF
TGTGCCAGCTCCCTTGGACGGGAGAACACTGAAGCTTTCTTT
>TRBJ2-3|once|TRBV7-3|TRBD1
CASSTGGTDTQYF
TGTGCCAGCAGTACAGGGGGCACAGATACGCAGTATTTT
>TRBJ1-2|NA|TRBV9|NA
CASSVGTGHYGYTF
TGTGCCAGCAGCGTAGGAACAGGGCACTATGGCTACACCTTC
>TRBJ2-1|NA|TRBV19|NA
CASSMTGAPRGYNEQFF
TGTGCCAGTAGTATGACTGGAGCCCCCAGGGGCTACAATGAGCAGTTCTTC
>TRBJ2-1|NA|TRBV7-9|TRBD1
CSSSFSRQGSKNEQFF
TGTTCCAGCAGCTTCTCCCGACAGGGAAGTAAGAATGAGCAGTTCTTC